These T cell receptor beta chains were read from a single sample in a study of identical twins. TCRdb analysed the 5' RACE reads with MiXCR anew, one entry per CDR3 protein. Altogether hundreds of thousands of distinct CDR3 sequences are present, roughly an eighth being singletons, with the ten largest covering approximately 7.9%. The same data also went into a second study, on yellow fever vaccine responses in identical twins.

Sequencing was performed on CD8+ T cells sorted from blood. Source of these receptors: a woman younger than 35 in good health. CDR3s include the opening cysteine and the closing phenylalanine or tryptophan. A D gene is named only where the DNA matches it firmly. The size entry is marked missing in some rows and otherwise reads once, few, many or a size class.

CDR3 protein: CACSLGGTENTEAFF; clone size: few; V gene: TRBV12-3/TRBV12-4; D gene: TRBD1; J gene: TRBJ1-1
CDR3 protein: CASSPPGRAGVYNEQFF; clone size: few; V gene: TRBV6-1; D gene: TRBD2; J gene: TRBJ2-1
CDR3 protein: CASSPPGVGQETQYF; clone size: few; V gene: TRBV12-3/TRBV12-4; D gene: .; J gene: TRBJ2-5
CDR3 protein: CASSVGAGASSYEQYF; clone size: few; V gene: TRBV9; D gene: .; J gene: TRBJ2-7
CDR3 protein: CASSYSPAGSSYNEQFF; clone size: .; V gene: TRBV6-5; D gene: TRBD2; J gene: TRBJ2-1
CDR3 protein: CASSSGAPQHF; clone size: .; V gene: TRBV28; D gene: .; J gene: TRBJ1-5
CDR3 protein: CASSLGGREGVFNEQFF; clone size: many; V gene: TRBV3-1; D gene: TRBD2; J gene: TRBJ2-1
CDR3 protein: CSAKGRGTGTNNEQFF; clone size: few; V gene: TRBV20-1; D gene: TRBD1; J gene: TRBJ2-1
CDR3 protein: CASRRGLAAYNEQFF; clone size: .; V gene: TRBV6-1; D gene: TRBD2; J gene: TRBJ2-1
CDR3 protein: CASHQLSRTAGTEAFF; clone size: .; V gene: TRBV7-8; D gene: .; J gene: TRBJ1-1
CDR3 protein: CASSSTSGRGEQYF; clone size: .; V gene: TRBV7-9; D gene: TRBD2; J gene: TRBJ2-7
CDR3 protein: CASRPGTSPAEQFF; clone size: .; V gene: TRBV12-3/TRBV12-4; D gene: TRBD2; J gene: TRBJ2-1
CDR3 protein: CASSPGQGDRNTQYF; clone size: .; V gene: TRBV5-1; D gene: TRBD1; J gene: TRBJ2-3
CDR3 protein: CASSLTASGLQSYNEQFF; clone size: .; V gene: TRBV28; D gene: TRBD2; J gene: TRBJ2-1
CDR3 protein: CASTLWGGSTDTQYF; clone size: .; V gene: TRBV5-6; D gene: .; J gene: TRBJ2-3
CDR3 protein: CAISTLSDSDRNTQYF; clone size: many; V gene: TRBV10-3; D gene: .; J gene: TRBJ2-3
CDR3 protein: CASSLNHPGLAGLYNEQFF; clone size: few; V gene: TRBV5-4; D gene: TRBD2; J gene: TRBJ2-1
CDR3 protein: CSARPGTGANYGYTF; clone size: .; V gene: TRBV20-1; D gene: .; J gene: TRBJ1-2
CDR3 protein: CASRRSYLANEQFF; clone size: .; V gene: TRBV12-3/TRBV12-4; D gene: .; J gene: TRBJ2-1
CDR3 protein: CASDDEWGSYEQYF; clone size: .; V gene: TRBV2; D gene: .; J gene: TRBJ2-7
CDR3 protein: CASSVGIFSNQFETQYF; clone size: few; V gene: TRBV9; D gene: .; J gene: TRBJ2-5
CDR3 protein: CASSPHPGAGDSYNEQFF; clone size: few; V gene: TRBV4-1; D gene: TRBD2; J gene: TRBJ2-1
CDR3 protein: CASSSSTGELFF; clone size: .; V gene: TRBV12-3/TRBV12-4; D gene: .; J gene: TRBJ2-2
CDR3 protein: CASSEDPYSGNTIYF; clone size: few; V gene: TRBV2; D gene: .; J gene: TRBJ1-3
CDR3 protein: CSARGGLAGSSYNEQFF; clone size: few; V gene: TRBV20-1; D gene: TRBD2; J gene: TRBJ2-1
CDR3 protein: CASSLEGRPEQFF; clone size: .; V gene: TRBV27; D gene: .; J gene: TRBJ2-1
CDR3 protein: CASSLITSPYEQYF; clone size: .; V gene: TRBV28; D gene: .; J gene: TRBJ2-7
CDR3 protein: CASSPRAGSLYEQYF; clone size: few; V gene: TRBV7-8; D gene: TRBD2; J gene: TRBJ2-7
CDR3 protein: CASSFLGAGVNEQYF; clone size: .; V gene: TRBV27; D gene: TRBD2; J gene: TRBJ2-7